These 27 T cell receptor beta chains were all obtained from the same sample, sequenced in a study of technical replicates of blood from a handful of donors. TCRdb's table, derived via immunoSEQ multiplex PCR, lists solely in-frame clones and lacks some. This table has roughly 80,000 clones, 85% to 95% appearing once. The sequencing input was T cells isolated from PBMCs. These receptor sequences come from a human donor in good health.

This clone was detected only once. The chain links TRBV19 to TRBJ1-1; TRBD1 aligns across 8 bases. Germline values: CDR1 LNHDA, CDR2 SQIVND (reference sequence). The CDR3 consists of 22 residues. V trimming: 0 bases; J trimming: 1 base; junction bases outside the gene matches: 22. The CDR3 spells CASSIDPPGTGNYLGKNTEAFF. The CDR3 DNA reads TGTGCCAGTAGTATAGATCCCCCCGGGACAGGCAATTATTTGGGAAAGAACACTGAAGCTTTCTTT.

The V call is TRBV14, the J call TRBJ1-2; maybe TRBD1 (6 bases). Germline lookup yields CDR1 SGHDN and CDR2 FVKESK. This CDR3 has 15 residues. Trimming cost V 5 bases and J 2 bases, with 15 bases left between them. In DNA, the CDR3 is TGTGCCAGCAGCGACCGGGACAAGGGAAACTATGGCTACACCTTC. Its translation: CASSDRDKGNYGYTF.

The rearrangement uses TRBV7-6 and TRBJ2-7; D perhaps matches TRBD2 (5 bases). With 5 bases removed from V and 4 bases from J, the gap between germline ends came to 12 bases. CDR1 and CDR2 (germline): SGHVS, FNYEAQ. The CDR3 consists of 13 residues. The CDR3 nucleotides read TGTGCCAGCAGCCCGGGTCCGGGATACGAGCAGTACTTC. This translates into CASSPGPGYEQYF.

The CDR3 DNA sequence: TGTGCCAGCAGTTACTCTAGCGGTTTAGACACCGGGGAGCTGTTTTTT. Protein: CASSYSSGLDTGELFF. V gene TRBV6-5 combines with J gene TRBJ2-2; a possible D gene is TRBD2 (6 bases). This CDR3 spans 16 amino acids. CDR1 and CDR2 from the germline V gene are MNHEY and SVGAGI. The ends were cut back, 0 bases at V and 3 bases at J, with 11 bases in the middle.

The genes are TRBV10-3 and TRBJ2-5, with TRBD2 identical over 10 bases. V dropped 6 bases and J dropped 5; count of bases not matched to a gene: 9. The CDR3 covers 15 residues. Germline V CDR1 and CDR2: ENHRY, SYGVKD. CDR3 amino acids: CAISPLSSGSETQYF. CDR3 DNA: TGTGCCATCAGCCCACTCTCTAGCGGGAGTGAGACCCAGTACTTC.

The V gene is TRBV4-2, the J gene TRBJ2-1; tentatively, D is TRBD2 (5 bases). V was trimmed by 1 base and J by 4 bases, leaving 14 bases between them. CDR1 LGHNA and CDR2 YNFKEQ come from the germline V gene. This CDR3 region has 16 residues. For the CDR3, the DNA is TGTGCCAGCAGCCAAGGTCGCGGGCCTTTATACAATGAGCAGTTCTTC. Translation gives CASSQGRGPLYNEQFF.

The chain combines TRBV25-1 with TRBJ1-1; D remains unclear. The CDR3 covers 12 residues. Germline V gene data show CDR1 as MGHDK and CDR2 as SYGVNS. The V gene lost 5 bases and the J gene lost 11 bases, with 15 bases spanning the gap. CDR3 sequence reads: CASSPGLGGAFF. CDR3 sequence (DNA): TGTGCCAGCAGTCCGGGGTTGGGTGGGGCTTTCTTT.

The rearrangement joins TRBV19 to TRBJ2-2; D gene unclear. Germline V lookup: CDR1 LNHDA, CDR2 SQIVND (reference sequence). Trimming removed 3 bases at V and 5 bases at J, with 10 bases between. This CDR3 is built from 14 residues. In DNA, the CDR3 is TGTGCCAGTAGTATTGAGATTGAGACCGGGGAGCTGTTTTTT. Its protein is CASSIEIETGELFF.

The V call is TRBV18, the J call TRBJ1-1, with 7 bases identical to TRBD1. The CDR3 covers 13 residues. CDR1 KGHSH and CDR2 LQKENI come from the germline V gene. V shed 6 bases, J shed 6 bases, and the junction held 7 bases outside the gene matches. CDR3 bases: TGTGCCAGCTCTAGAATCGACAGGGCTGAAGCTTTCTTT. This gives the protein CASSRIDRAEAFF.

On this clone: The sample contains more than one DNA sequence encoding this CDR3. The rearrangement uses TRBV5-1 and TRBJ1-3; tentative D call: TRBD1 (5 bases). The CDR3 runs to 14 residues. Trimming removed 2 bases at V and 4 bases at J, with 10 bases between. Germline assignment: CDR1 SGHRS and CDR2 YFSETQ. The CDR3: CASSLGQGGNTIYF. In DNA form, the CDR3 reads TGCGCCAGCAGCTTAGGGCAGGGCGGAAACACCATATATTTT.

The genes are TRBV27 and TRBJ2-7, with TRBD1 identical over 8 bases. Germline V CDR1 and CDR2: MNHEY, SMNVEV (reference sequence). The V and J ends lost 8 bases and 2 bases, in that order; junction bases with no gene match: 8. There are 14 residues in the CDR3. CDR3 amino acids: CASSRQGTTYEQYF. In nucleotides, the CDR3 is TGTGCCAGCTCCCGACAGGGGACCACCTACGAGCAGTACTTC.

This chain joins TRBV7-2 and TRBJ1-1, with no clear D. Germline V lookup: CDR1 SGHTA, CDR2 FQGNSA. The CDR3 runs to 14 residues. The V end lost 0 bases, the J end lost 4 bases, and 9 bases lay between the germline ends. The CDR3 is CASSLAAVITEAFF. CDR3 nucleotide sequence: TGTGCCAGCAGCTTAGCCGCGGTAATCACTGAAGCTTTCTTT. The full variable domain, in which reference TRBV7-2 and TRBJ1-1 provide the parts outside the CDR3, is GAGVSQSPSNKVTEKGKDVELRCDPISGHTALYWYRQSLGQGLEFLIYFQGNSAPDKSGLPSDRFSAERTGGSVSTLTIQRTQQEDSAVYLCASSLAAVITEAFFGQGTRLTVV.

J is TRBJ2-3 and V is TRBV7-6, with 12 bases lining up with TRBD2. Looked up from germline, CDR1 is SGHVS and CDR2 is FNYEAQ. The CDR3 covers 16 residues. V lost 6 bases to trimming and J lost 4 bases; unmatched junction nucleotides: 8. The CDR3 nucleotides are TGTGCCAGCAGTTTTAGACTAGCGGGAGATGCAGATACGCAGTATTTT. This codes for CASSFRLAGDADTQYF.

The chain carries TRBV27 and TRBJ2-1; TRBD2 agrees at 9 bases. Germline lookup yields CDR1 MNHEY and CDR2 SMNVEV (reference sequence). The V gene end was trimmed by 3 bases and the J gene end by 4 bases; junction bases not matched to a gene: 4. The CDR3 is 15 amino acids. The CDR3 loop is CASSLREGPYNEQFF. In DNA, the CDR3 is TGTGCCAGCAGTTTGCGGGAGGGCCCTTACAATGAGCAGTTCTTC.

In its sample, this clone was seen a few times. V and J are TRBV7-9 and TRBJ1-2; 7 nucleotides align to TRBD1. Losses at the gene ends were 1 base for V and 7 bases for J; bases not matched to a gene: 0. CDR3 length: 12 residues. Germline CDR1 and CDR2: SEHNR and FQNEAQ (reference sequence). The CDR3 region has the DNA TGTGCCAGCAGCTTAGACAGGGGTGGCTACACCTTC. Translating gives CASSLDRGGYTF.

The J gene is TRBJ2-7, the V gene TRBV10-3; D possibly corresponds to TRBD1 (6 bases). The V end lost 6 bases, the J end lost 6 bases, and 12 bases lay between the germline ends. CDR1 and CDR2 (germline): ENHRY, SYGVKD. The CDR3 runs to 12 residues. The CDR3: CAISVDSSEQYF. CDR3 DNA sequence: TGTGCCATCAGCGTGGACAGTAGCGAGCAGTACTTC.

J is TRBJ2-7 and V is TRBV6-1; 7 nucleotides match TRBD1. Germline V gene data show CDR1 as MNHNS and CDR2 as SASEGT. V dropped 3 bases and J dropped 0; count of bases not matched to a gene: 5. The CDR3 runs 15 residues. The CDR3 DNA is TGTGCCAGCAGTGATAGAACAGGGGTCTCCTACGAGCAGTACTTC. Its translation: CASSDRTGVSYEQYF.

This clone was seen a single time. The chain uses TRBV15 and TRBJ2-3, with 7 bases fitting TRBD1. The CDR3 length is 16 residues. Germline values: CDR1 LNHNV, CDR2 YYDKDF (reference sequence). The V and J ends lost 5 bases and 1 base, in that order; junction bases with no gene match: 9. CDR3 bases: TGTGCCACCAGCCGGGCCGGACAGGAACGCACAGATACGCAGTATTTT. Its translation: CATSRAGQERTDTQYF.

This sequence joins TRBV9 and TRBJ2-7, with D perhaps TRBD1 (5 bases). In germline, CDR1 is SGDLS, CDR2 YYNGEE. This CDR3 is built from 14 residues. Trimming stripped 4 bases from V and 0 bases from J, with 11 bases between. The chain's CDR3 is CASSRTDSSYEQYF. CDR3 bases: TGTGCCAGCAGCCGGACCGACAGCTCCTACGAGCAGTACTTC.

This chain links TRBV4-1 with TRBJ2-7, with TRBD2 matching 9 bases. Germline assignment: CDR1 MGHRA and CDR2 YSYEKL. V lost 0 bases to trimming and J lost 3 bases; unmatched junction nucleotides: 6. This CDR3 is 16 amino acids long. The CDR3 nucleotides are TGCGCCAGCAGCCAAGAGCTAGCGGGGAACATCTACGAGCAGTACTTC. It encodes CASSQELAGNIYEQYF.

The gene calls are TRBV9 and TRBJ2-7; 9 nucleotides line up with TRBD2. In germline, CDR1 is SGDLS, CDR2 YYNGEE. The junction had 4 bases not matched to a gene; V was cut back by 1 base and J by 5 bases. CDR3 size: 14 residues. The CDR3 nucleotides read TGTGCCAGCAGCGTAAGCGGGAGGAATAACGAGCAGTACTTC. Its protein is CASSVSGRNNEQYF.

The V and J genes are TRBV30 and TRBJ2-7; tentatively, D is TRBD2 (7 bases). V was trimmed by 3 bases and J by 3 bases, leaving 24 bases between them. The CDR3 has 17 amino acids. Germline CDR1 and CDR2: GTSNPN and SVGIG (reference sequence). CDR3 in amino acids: CAWSPPLPGGAVYEQYF. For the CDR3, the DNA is TGTGCCTGGAGCCCCCCTCTTCCGGGGGGCGCAGTCTACGAGCAGTACTTC. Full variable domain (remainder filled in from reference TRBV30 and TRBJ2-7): SQTIHQWPATLVQPVGSPLSLECTVEGTSNPNLYWYRQAAGRGLQLLFYSVGIGQISSEVPQNLSASRPQDRQFILSSKKLLLSDSGFYLCAWSPPLPGGAVYEQYFGPGTRLTVT.

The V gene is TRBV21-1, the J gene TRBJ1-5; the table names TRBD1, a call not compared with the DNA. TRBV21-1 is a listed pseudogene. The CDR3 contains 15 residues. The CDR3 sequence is CASDRGRRWGQPQHF. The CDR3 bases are TGTGCCAGTGACAGGGGGCGGCGTTGGGGTCAGCCCCAGCATTTT.

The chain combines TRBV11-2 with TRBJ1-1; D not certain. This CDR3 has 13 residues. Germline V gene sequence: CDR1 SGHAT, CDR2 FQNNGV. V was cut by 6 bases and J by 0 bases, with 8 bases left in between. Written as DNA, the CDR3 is TGTGCCAGCAGTTACTATCTGAACACTGAAGCTTTCTTT. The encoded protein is CASSYYLNTEAFF.

CDR3 in amino acids: CASSLRTGVEKLFF. CDR3 DNA sequence: TGCGCCAGCAGCTTGAGGACAGGGGTGGAAAAACTGTTTTTT. The V call is TRBV5-1, the J call TRBJ1-4; 9 nucleotides agree with TRBD1. Unmatched junction bases numbered 3, after V lost 1 base and J lost 8 bases. Per the germline V gene, CDR1 is SGHRS and CDR2 is YFSETQ. There are 14 residues in the CDR3.

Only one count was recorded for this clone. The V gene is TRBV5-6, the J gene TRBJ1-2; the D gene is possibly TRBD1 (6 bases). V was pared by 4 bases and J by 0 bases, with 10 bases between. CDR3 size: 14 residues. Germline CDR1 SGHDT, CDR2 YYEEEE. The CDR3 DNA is TGTGCCAGCAGCCCGGACAGATCTAACTATGGCTACACCTTC. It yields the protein CASSPDRSNYGYTF.

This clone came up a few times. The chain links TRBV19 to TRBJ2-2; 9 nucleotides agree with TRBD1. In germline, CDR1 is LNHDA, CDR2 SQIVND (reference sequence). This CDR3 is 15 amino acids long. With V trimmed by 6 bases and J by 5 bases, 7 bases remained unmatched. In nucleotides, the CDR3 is TGTGCCAGTAGCCCACAGGGGGCTAGTACCGGGGAGCTGTTTTTT. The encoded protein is CASSPQGASTGELFF.